The clone carrying this T cell receptor beta chain was observed once. Its cognate antigen is unknown. The record originates from a study of shared clonotypes between healthy human individuals. At the level of the study: Plates per donor: three CD4 naive, three CD4 memory, two CD8 naive, one CD8 memory. Study results and limitations: Non-shared clonotypes displayed generation probabilities falling below those of clonotypes present in all four donors.

The CDR3 has 14 amino acids. J gave up 3 bases and V 3 bases, and 4 bases lay outside the gene matches. Germline V gene sequence: CDR1 SNHLY, CDR2 FYNNEI. Here immunoSEQ multiplex PCR was the method, and the copy in TCRdb shows in-frame clones only, minus some. The sample consists of approximately 2.5 million clones, around 94% of them appearing once. Sequenced material: naive CD4+ T cells sorted from blood. The subset was: CD45RA+ positively selected. The rearrangement uses TRBV2 and TRBJ1-2; the match to TRBD1 covers 7 bases. This clonotype was obtained from a man younger than 30 in good health. In DNA form, the CDR3 reads TGTGCCAGCAGTGACACAGGGGCTGACTATGGCTACACCTTC. It is translated as CASSDTGADYGYTF.